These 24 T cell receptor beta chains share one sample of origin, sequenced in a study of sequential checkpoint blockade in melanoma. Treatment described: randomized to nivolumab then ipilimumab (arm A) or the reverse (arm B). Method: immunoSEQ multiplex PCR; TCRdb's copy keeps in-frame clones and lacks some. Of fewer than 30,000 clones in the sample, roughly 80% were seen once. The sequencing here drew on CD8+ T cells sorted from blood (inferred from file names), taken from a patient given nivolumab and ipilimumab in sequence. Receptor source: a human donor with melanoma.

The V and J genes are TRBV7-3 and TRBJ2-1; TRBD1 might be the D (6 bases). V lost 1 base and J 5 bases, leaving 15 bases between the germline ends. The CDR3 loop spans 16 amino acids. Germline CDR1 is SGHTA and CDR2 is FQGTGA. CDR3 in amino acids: CASSLRVGAPNNEQFF. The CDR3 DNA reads TGTGCCAGCAGCTTAAGAGTGGGGGCCCCGAACAATGAGCAGTTCTTC.

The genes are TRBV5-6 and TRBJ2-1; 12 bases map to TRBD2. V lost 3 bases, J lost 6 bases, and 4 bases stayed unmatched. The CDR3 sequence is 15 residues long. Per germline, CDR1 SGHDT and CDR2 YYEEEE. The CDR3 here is CASSSMTSGGNEQFF. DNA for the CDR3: TGTGCCAGCAGCTCTATGACTAGCGGGGGCAATGAGCAGTTCTTC.

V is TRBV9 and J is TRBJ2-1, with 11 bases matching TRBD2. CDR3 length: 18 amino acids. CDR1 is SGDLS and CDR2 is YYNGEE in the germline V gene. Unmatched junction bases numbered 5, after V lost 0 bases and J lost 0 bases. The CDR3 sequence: CASSVALAGGSSYNEQFF. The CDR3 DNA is TGTGCCAGCAGCGTAGCTCTAGCGGGGGGCTCCTCCTACAATGAGCAGTTCTTC. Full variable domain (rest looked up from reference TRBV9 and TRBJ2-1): DSGVTQTPKHLITATGQRVTLRCSPRSGDLSVYWYQQSLDQGLQFLIQYYNGEERAKGNILERFSAQQFPDLHSELNLSSLELGDSALYFCASSVALAGGSSYNEQFFGPGTRLTVL.

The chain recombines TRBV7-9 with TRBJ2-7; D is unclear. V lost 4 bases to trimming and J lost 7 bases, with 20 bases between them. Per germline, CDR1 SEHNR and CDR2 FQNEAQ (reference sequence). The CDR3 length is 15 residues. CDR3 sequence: CASSSDDQVLREQYF. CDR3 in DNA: TGTGCCAGCAGCTCAGACGATCAGGTGTTGAGAGAGCAGTACTTC.

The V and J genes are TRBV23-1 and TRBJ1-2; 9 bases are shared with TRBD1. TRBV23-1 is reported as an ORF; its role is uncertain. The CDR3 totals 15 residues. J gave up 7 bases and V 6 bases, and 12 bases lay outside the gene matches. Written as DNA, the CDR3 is TGCGCCAGCAGCTTCCGGACAGGGGCACCGAGTGGCTACACCTTC. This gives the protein CASSFRTGAPSGYTF.

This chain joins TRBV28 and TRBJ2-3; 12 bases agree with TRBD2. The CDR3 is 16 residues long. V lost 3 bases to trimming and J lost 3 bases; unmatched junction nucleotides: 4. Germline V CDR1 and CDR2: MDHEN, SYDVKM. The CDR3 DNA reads TGTGCCAGCAGTTTCCCTGGGACTAGCGGGACAGATACGCAGTATTTT. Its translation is CASSFPGTSGTDTQYF.

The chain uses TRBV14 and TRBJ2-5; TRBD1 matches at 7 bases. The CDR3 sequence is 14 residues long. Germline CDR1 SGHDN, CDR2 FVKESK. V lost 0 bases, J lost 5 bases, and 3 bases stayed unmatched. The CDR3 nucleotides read TGTGCCAGCAGCCAAGAACAGGGGTGGGAGACCCAGTACTTC. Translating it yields CASSQEQGWETQYF.

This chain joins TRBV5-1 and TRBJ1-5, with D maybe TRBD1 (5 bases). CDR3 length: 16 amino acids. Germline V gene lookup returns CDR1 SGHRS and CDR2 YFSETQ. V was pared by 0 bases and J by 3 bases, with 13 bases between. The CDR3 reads CASSLAGGGINQPQHF. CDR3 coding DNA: TGCGCCAGCAGCTTGGCCGGCGGGGGGATCAATCAGCCCCAGCATTTT.

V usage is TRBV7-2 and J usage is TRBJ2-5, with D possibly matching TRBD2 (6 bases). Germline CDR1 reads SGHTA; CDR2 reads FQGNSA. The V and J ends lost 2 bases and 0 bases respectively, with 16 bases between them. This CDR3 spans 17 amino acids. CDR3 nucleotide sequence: TGTGCCAGCAGCTTAAATCCGGGACTCAAGTACCAAGAGACCCAGTACTTC. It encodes CASSLNPGLKYQETQYF.

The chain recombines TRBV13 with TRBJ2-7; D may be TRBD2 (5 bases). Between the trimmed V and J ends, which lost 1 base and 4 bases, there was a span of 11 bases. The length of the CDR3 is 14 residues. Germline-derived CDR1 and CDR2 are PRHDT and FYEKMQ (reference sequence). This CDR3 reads CASSLVGGGYEQYF. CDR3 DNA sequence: TGTGCCAGCAGCTTAGTTGGCGGAGGATACGAGCAGTACTTC.

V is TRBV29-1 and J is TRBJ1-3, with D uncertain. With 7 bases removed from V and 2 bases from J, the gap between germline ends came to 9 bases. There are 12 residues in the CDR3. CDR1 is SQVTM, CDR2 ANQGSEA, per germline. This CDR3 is CSAVAPGNTIYF. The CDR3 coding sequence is TGCAGCGCCGTCGCGCCTGGAAACACCATATATTTT.

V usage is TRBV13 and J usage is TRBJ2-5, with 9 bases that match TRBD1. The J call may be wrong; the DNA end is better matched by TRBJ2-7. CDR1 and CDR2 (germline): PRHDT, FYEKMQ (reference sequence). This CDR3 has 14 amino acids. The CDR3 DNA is TGTGCCAGCAGCCGGACAGGGGAATCCTACGAGCAGTACTTC. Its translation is CASSRTGESYEQYF.

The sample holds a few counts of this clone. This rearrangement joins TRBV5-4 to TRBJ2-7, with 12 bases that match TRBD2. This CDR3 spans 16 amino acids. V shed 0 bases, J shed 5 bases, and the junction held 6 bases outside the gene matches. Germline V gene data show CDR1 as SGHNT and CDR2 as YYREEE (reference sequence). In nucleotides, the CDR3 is TGTGCCAGCAGCTTGGGTTCTAGCGGGGGGGCCCACGAGCAGTACTTC. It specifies CASSLGSSGGAHEQYF.

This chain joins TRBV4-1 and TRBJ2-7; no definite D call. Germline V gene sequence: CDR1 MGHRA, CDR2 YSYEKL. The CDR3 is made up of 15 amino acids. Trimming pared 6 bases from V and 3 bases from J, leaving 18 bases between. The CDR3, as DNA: TGCGCCAGCAGTGTCGTCCTCTCGTCGGGCTACGAGCAGTACTTC. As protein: CASSVVLSSGYEQYF.

The CDR3 DNA sequence: TGTGCCAGCAGCCCCGGACTAGCGGGGGGAGAGACCCAGTACTTC. It codes for CASSPGLAGGETQYF. The V and J genes are TRBV5-5 and TRBJ2-5; 14 bases fit TRBD2. The CDR3 covers 15 residues. V dropped 4 bases and J dropped 4; count of bases not matched to a gene: 3. Per the germline V gene, CDR1 is SGHKS and CDR2 is YYEKEE (reference sequence).

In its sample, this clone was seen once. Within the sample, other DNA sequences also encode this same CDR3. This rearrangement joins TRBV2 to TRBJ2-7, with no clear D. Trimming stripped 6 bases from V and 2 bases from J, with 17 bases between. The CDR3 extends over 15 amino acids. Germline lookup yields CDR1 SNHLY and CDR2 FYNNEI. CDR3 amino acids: CASSEPRLYPYEQYF. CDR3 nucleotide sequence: TGTGCCAGCAGCGAACCCAGACTCTACCCCTACGAGCAGTACTTC.

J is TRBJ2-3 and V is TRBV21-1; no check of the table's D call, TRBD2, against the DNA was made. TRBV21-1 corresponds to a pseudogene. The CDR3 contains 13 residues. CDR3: CASSDGTTDTQYF. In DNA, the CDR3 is TGTGCCAGCAGCGACGGGACTACAGATACGCAGTATTTT.

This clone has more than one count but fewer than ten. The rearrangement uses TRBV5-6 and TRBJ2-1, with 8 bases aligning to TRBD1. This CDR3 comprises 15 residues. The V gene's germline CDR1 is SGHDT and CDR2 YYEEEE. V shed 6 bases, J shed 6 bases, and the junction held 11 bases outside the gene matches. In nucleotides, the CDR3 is TGTGCCAGCAAGCTAGGGACAGGAATCATCAATGAGCAGTTCTTC. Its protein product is CASKLGTGIINEQFF.

DNA for the CDR3: TGTGCCAGCAGCCCCAGGGGATCCAGGTCGGGTGAAAAACTGTTTTTT. Its translation: CASSPRGSRSGEKLFF. The V gene is TRBV14, the J gene TRBJ1-4; D perhaps matches TRBD1 (6 bases). The CDR3 covers 16 residues. CDR1 is SGHDN and CDR2 is FVKESK in the germline V gene. V gave up 4 bases and J gave up 7 bases, with 19 bases separating them.

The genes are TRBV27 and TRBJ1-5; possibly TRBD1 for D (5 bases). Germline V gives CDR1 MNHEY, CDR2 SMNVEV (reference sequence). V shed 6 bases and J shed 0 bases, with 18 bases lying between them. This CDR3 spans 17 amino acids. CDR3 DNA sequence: TGTGCCAGCAGAACCCTTCAGGGCAAATATAGCAATCAGCCCCAGCATTTT. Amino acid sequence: CASRTLQGKYSNQPQHF.

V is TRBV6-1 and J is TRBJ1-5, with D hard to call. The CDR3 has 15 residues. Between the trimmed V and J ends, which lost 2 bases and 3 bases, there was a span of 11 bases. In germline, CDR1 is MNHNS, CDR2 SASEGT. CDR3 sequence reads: CASSELGRLNQPQHF. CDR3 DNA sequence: TGTGCCAGCAGTGAATTGGGCAGGCTCAATCAGCCCCAGCATTTT.

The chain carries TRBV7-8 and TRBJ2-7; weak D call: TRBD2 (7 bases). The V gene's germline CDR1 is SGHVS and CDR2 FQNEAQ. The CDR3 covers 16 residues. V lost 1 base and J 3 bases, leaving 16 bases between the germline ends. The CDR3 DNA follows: TGTGCCAGCAGCTTAGGCTGGGAGGGGGGTAACTACGAGCAGTACTTC. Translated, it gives CASSLGWEGGNYEQYF. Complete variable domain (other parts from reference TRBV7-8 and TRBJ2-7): GAGVSQSPRYKVAKRGQDVALRCDPISGHVSLFWYQQALGQGPEFLTYFQNEAQLDKSGLPSDRFFAERPEGSVSTLKIQRTQQEDSAVYLCASSLGWEGGNYEQYFGPGTRLTVT.

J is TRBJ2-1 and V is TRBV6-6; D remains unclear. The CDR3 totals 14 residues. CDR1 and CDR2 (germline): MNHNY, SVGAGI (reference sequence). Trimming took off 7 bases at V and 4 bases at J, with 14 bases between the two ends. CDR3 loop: CASMRTPNYNEQFF. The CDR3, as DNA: TGTGCCAGCATGCGTACCCCAAATTACAATGAGCAGTTCTTC.

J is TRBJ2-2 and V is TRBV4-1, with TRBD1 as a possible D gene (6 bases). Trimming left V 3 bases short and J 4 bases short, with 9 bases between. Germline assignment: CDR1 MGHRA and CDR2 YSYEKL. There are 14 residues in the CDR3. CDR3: CASSHRGGTGELFF. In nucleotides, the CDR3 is TGCGCCAGCAGCCACAGGGGTGGCACCGGGGAGCTGTTTTTT.